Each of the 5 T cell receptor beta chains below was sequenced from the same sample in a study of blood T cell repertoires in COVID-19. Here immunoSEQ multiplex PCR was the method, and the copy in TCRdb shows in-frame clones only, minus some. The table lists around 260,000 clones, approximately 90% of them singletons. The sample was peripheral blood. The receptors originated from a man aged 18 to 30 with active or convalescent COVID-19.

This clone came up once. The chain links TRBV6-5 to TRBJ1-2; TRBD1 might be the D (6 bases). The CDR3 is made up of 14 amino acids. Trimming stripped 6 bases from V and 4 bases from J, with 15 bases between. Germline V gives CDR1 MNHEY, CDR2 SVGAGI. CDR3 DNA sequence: TGTGCCAGCAGCTCCCGGACAGTTCTCTATGGCTACACCTTC. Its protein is CASSSRTVLYGYTF.

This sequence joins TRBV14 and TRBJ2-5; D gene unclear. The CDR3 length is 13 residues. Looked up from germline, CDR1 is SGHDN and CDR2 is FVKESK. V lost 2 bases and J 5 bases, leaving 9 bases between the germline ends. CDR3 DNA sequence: TGTGCCAGCAGCCAACAGGTCTACGAGACCCAGTACTTC. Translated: CASSQQVYETQYF.

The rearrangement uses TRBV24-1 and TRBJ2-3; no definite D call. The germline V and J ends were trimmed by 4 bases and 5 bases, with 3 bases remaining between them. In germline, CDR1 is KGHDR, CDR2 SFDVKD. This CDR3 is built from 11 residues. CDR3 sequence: CATSDLDTQYF. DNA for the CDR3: TGTGCCACCAGTGACCTAGATACGCAGTATTTT.

The CDR3 is CASSLLRGNTEAFF. The CDR3 region has the DNA TGTGCCAGCAGCCTCCTCCGGGGAAACACTGAAGCTTTCTTT. The chain recombines TRBV3-1 (or the pseudogene TRBV3-2) with TRBJ1-1, with D unclear. Germline CDR1 LGHDT, CDR2 YNNKEL (reference sequence). V shed 4 bases and J shed 2 bases, with 11 bases lying between them. The CDR3 has 14 residues.

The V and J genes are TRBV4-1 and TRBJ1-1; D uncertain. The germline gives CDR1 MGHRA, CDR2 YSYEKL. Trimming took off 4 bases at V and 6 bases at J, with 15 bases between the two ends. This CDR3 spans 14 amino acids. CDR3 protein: CASSPNRGSAEAFF. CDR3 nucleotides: TGCGCCAGCAGCCCTAATCGCGGAAGCGCTGAAGCTTTCTTT.